This T cell receptor beta chain was captured in a study of shared clonotypes between healthy human individuals. Germline V gene lookup returns CDR1 SQVTM and CDR2 ANQGSEA. CDR3 length: 12 residues. Deletions cut 2 bases from V and 3 bases from J, with 8 bases between. Profiling relied on immunoSEQ multiplex PCR, and the TCRdb table lists in-frame clones only, not all of them. Of millions of clones in the sample, less than 95% were seen once. It was CD45RO-negative cells, positively selected for CCR7, that made up naive CD8 cells, with terminally differentiated effector memory CD45RA+ cells excluded. The healthy adult donors were HIV-negative and reported no recent acute infections or vaccinations. A note on this clone: The sample holds other DNA sequences that translate to the same CDR3.

The rearrangement links TRBV29-1 to TRBJ2-7; weak D call: TRBD2 (5 bases). The origin of this receptor is a young man in good health. Material for sequencing was naive CD8+ T cells sorted from blood. CDR3 loop: CSVELGSYEQYF. DNA for the CDR3: TGCAGCGTTGAACTGGGGAGCTACGAGCAGTACTTC.